Each of the 2 T cell receptor beta chains below was sequenced from the same sample in a study of cytomegalovirus exposure and HLA in healthy donors. The assay was immunoSEQ multiplex PCR, and TCRdb's table has in-frame clones only and misses some. This table has about 160,000 clones, about 96% appearing once. Sequencing was done on a sample of PBMCs. The receptors were sampled from a woman between 18 and 29 years old in good health and CMV-seronegative.

The rearrangement links TRBV18 to TRBJ2-3; TRBD1 is a possible D gene (5 bases). This CDR3 has 15 amino acids. In germline, CDR1 is KGHSH, CDR2 LQKENI. Trimming removed 6 bases at V and 4 bases at J, with 17 bases between. CDR3 loop: CASSPISKGSDTQYF. DNA for the CDR3: TGTGCCAGCTCCCCCATCTCCAAGGGGTCAGATACGCAGTATTTT.

This clone was picked up one time. V is TRBV4-2 and J is TRBJ2-7; possible D gene TRBD1, 6 bases. The CDR3 loop spans 17 amino acids. Germline CDR1 LGHNA, CDR2 YNFKEQ. The V and J ends lost 0 bases and 0 bases respectively, with 15 bases between them. CDR3 in amino acids: CASSQDLLRGSSYEQYF. For the CDR3, the DNA is TGTGCCAGCAGCCAAGATCTTCTCAGGGGAAGCTCCTACGAGCAGTACTTC.